The 27 T cell receptor beta chains reported below all come from one sample, sequenced in a study of vaccination effects on CD4 cells after COVID-19. These receptors have no identified antigens. With the ViraFEST assay, the study expanded antigen-specific CD4+ T cells using viral peptide pools, then sequenced them. After more than 8 days in culture, the CD4+ T cells were isolated. Two-dose BNT162b2 or mRNA-1273 vaccination was given to participants. Profiling relied on immunoSEQ multiplex PCR, and the TCRdb table lists in-frame clones only, not all of them. The profile covers 27,000 or so clones, with 80% to 90% appearing a single time and 1.4% taken by the ten largest. The sample here was CD4+ T cells from PBMCs cultured with HCoV-NL63 spike peptides, taken after COVID-19 vaccination. These receptors all come from a human donor who received a COVID-19 vaccine. Some clones in this sample may be carry-over from other donors' samples.

The rearrangement uses TRBV19 and TRBJ2-2; 7 nucleotides agree with TRBD2. V shed 5 bases, J shed 3 bases, and the junction held 3 bases outside the gene matches. The V gene's germline CDR1 is LNHDA and CDR2 SQIVND (reference sequence). The CDR3 consists of 14 residues. The CDR3 DNA sequence: TGTGCCAGTAGTCGGGACTATTACACCGGGGAGCTGTTTTTT. Its protein product is CASSRDYYTGELFF.

In its sample, this clone was seen once. The genes are TRBV6-5 and TRBJ2-2, with a weak D call TRBD2 (5 bases). V was trimmed by 9 bases and J by 5 bases, leaving 10 bases between them. The CDR3 is 12 amino acids. Germline CDR1 reads MNHEY; CDR2 reads SVGAGI. CDR3 sequence: CAREVTTGELFF. Written as DNA, the CDR3 is TGTGCCAGGGAGGTCACGACCGGGGAGCTGTTTTTT.

The chain is built from TRBV5-1 and TRBJ1-2; no firm D call. Germline V gene sequence: CDR1 SGHRS, CDR2 YFSETQ. Trimming removed 0 bases at V and 4 bases at J, with 13 bases between. This CDR3 is 15 amino acids long. CDR3 nucleotide sequence: TGCGCCAGCAGCTTGGTGTCCGGCGCCGGCTATGGCTACACCTTC. The encoded protein is CASSLVSGAGYGYTF.

The chain recombines TRBV19 with TRBJ2-7; D might be TRBD1 (5 bases). V was cut by 2 bases and J by 3 bases, with 8 bases left in between. CDR1 is LNHDA and CDR2 is SQIVND in the germline V gene (reference sequence). This CDR3 comprises 13 residues. The CDR3 loop is CASSISTGYEQYV. Here the CDR3 DNA reads TGTGCCAGTAGTATAAGCACAGGCTACGAGCAGTACGTC.

The chain is built from TRBV5-1 and TRBJ2-2; 7 positions match TRBD1. The ends lost 4 bases at V and 0 bases at J; junction bases unmatched: 6. Germline CDR1 reads SGHRS; CDR2 reads YFSETQ. There are 16 residues in the CDR3. CDR3 in amino acids: CASSKDRSANTGELFF. CDR3 DNA sequence: TGCGCCAGCAGCAAGGACAGGAGCGCGAACACCGGGGAGCTGTTTTTT. The variable domain in full, completed from reference TRBV5-1 and TRBJ2-2, reads KAGVTQTPRYLIKTRGQQVTLSCSPISGHRSVSWYQQTPGQGLQFLFEYFSETQRNKGNFPGRFSGRQFSNSRSEMNVSTLELGDSALYLCASSKDRSANTGELFFGEGSRLTVL.

V is TRBV5-1 and J is TRBJ2-3; the D gene is possibly TRBD2 (6 bases). V lost 3 bases to trimming and J lost 3 bases, with 11 bases between them. The CDR3 is 14 residues long. CDR1 and CDR2 (germline): SGHRS, YFSETQ. The CDR3 region is CASSYWTTTDTQYF. In DNA, the CDR3 is TGCGCCAGCAGCTACTGGACTACTACAGATACGCAGTATTTT.

The chain recombines TRBV6-1 with TRBJ2-5; D might be TRBD1 (6 bases). CDR1 is MNHNS and CDR2 is SASEGT in the germline V gene. This CDR3 spans 14 amino acids. V lost 3 bases and J 3 bases, leaving 11 bases between the germline ends. CDR3 in DNA: TGTGCCAGCAGTGATACCAACAGGGAAGAGACCCAGTACTTC. Translation: CASSDTNREETQYF.

The chain couples TRBV5-1 to TRBJ2-1; D remains ambiguous. The CDR3 extends over 14 amino acids. CDR1 and CDR2 from the germline V gene are SGHRS and YFSETQ. V dropped 4 bases and J dropped 1 base, with 9 bases sitting between them. This chain's CDR3 is CASSPLRSYNEQFF. CDR3 bases: TGCGCCAGCAGCCCCCTGAGGTCCTACAATGAGCAGTTCTTC. The whole variable domain, remainder taken from reference TRBV5-1 and TRBJ2-1, is KAGVTQTPRYLIKTRGQQVTLSCSPISGHRSVSWYQQTPGQGLQFLFEYFSETQRNKGNFPGRFSGRQFSNSRSEMNVSTLELGDSALYLCASSPLRSYNEQFFGPGTRLTVL.

The rearrangement uses TRBV28 and TRBJ2-3, with 9 bases matching TRBD1. This CDR3 spans 15 amino acids. Trimming cost V 7 bases and J 4 bases; bases outside gene matches: 9. The germline V gene encodes CDR1 MDHEN and CDR2 SYDVKM. The CDR3 here is CASILRTGVSDTQYF. DNA for the CDR3: TGTGCCAGCATCCTTAGGACAGGGGTTTCAGATACGCAGTATTTT.

The chain's CDR3 is CASGTGGFYGYTF. CDR3 nucleotide sequence: TGTGCCAGCGGTACAGGGGGCTTCTATGGCTACACCTTC. V usage is TRBV6-5 and J usage is TRBJ1-2; 9 positions agree with TRBD1. Germline lookup yields CDR1 MNHEY and CDR2 SVGAGI. The CDR3 runs 13 residues. Losses at the gene ends were 8 bases for V and 4 bases for J; bases not matched to a gene: 5.

The J gene is TRBJ2-4, the V gene TRBV7-2; TRBD2 might be the D (5 bases). This CDR3 is built from 14 residues. Germline CDR1 is SGHTA and CDR2 is FQGNSA. The germline V and J ends were trimmed by 2 bases and 2 bases, with 7 bases remaining between them. CDR3 loop: CASSLSGSKNIQYF. The DNA of the CDR3 is TGTGCCAGCAGCTTATCGGGGTCCAAAAACATTCAGTACTTC.

This rearrangement joins TRBV6-5 to TRBJ2-5; 9 bases agree with TRBD1. The CDR3 extends over 15 amino acids. V was clipped by 4 bases and J by 5 bases; unmatched bases: 8. Germline lookup yields CDR1 MNHEY and CDR2 SVGAGI. The CDR3 protein is CASSFPGQGRETQYF. The CDR3 DNA follows: TGTGCCAGCAGTTTCCCGGGACAGGGACGGGAGACCCAGTACTTC.

This chain links TRBV6-5 with TRBJ1-4, with D perhaps matching TRBD1 (5 bases). The germline CDR1 and CDR2 sequences are MNHEY and SVGAGI. The ends were cut back, 5 bases at V and 3 bases at J, with 13 bases in the middle. CDR3 length: 15 amino acids. CDR3 nucleotides: TGTGCCAGCAGTCCTACAGGAGCGCCTAATGAAAAACTGTTTTTT. It specifies CASSPTGAPNEKLFF.

The J gene is TRBJ2-3, the V gene TRBV2; 7 nucleotides match TRBD1. Germline V gene sequence: CDR1 SNHLY, CDR2 FYNNEI. CDR3 length: 14 residues. Trimming cost V 5 bases and J 1 base; bases outside gene matches: 3. The DNA of the CDR3 is TGTGCCAGCAGTAAAGACAGGGGCACAGATACGCAGTATTTT. As protein: CASSKDRGTDTQYF. The whole variable domain, remainder taken from reference TRBV2 and TRBJ2-3, is EPEVTQTPSHQVTQMGQEVILRCVPISNHLYFYWYRQILGQKVEFLVSFYNNEISEKSEIFDDQFSVERPDGSNFTLKIRSTKLEDSAMYFCASSKDRGTDTQYFGPGTRLTVL.

The V gene is TRBV30, the J gene TRBJ1-2; possibly TRBD1 for D (5 bases). Trimming stripped 1 base from V and 4 bases from J, with 10 bases between. Germline CDR1 is GTSNPN and CDR2 is SVGIG (reference sequence). CDR3 size: 13 residues. The CDR3 here is CAWSEGIGYGYTF. The CDR3 nucleotides are TGTGCCTGGAGTGAGGGGATAGGCTATGGCTACACCTTC.

This clone was detected a few times. The chain joins TRBV20-1 to TRBJ1-3; D call uncertain. Per the germline V gene, CDR1 is DFQATT and CDR2 is SNEGSKA (reference sequence). The CDR3 sequence is 14 residues long. V shed 3 bases and J shed 4 bases, with 13 bases lying between them. The CDR3 bases are TGCAGTGCTAGTGACGCGGCAGGAGGAAACACCATATATTTT. It specifies CSASDAAGGNTIYF.

The chain uses TRBV18 and TRBJ2-1; 14 bases fit TRBD2. Germline CDR1 KGHSH, CDR2 LQKENI. CDR3 size: 19 residues. Germline trimming cut 4 bases from V and 0 bases from J; bases unmatched to any gene: 8. In DNA, the CDR3 is TGTGCCAGCTCACGTGGACTAGCGGGGGGCCCGGGCTCCTACAATGAGCAGTTCTTC. It specifies CASSRGLAGGPGSYNEQFF.

J is TRBJ1-2 and V is TRBV4-1, with a weak D call TRBD1 (5 bases). Germline V gives CDR1 MGHRA, CDR2 YSYEKL. The CDR3 totals 13 residues. With 1 base removed from V and 4 bases from J, the gap between germline ends came to 7 bases. As DNA, the CDR3 is TGCGCCAGCAGCCAAGGCGACAGCTATGGCTACACCTTC. It translates to CASSQGDSYGYTF.

The chain carries TRBV14 and TRBJ2-3; weak D call: TRBD1 (6 bases). This CDR3 is built from 15 residues. CDR1 SGHDN and CDR2 FVKESK come from the germline V gene. Trimming stripped 2 bases from V and 4 bases from J, with 13 bases between. The CDR3 loop is CASSQLGGAADTQYF. DNA of the CDR3: TGTGCCAGCAGCCAATTAGGGGGTGCGGCAGATACGCAGTATTTT.

The gene calls are TRBV12-3 or TRBV12-4 and TRBJ2-4; a weak D match, TRBD2 (6 bases). V was trimmed by 7 bases and J by 1 base, leaving 8 bases between them. CDR3 length equals 13 residues. CDR3 DNA: TGTGCCAGCACGGAGGGGGCCAAAAACATTCAGTACTTC. This codes for CASTEGAKNIQYF.

The rearrangement joins TRBV7-8 to TRBJ2-7, with 8 bases that match TRBD2. The CDR3 sequence is 14 residues long. Germline V gives CDR1 SGHVS, CDR2 FQNEAQ. Trimming at V came to 1 base and at J to 4 bases, leaving 3 bases not matched to a gene. CDR3 sequence: CASSLGLAQYEQYV. The CDR3 region has the DNA TGTGCCAGCAGCTTAGGACTAGCGCAATACGAGCAGTACGTC.

The rearrangement joins TRBV25-1 to TRBJ1-6; 7 nucleotides line up with TRBD1. V dropped 3 bases and J dropped 7; count of bases not matched to a gene: 6. Looked up from germline, CDR1 is MGHDK and CDR2 is SYGVNS. The CDR3 runs to 15 residues. For the CDR3, the DNA is TGTGCCAGCAGTGACCCTCGACAGGGCAATTCACCCCTCCACTTT. Translating gives CASSDPRQGNSPLHF. Looking up the rest from reference TRBV25-1 and TRBJ1-6 gives the full variable domain: EADIYQTPRYLVIGTGKKITLECSQTMGHDKMYWYQQDPGMELHLIHYSYGVNSTEKGDLSSESTVSRIRTEHFPLTLESARPSHTSQYLCASSDPRQGNSPLHFGNGTRLTVT.

The rearrangement links TRBV7-2 to TRBJ2-1; 9 bases map to TRBD2. From germline, CDR1 is SGHTA and CDR2 FQGNSA. This CDR3 is built from 14 residues. The V segment lost 8 bases and the J segment 5 bases; nucleotides outside the gene matches: 7. Written as DNA, the CDR3 is TGTGCCAGCGGAGGGCGGGGGGGTAACAATGAGCAGTTCTTC. The encoded protein is CASGGRGGNNEQFF. Supplemented by reference TRBV7-2 and TRBJ2-1, the full variable domain reads GAGVSQSPSNKVTEKGKDVELRCDPISGHTALYWYRQSLGQGLEFLIYFQGNSAPDKSGLPSDRFSAERTGGSVSTLTIQRTQQEDSAVYLCASGGRGGNNEQFFGPGTRLTVL.

The genes are TRBV7-8 and TRBJ2-4; tentatively, D is TRBD1 (6 bases). Trimming took off 5 bases at V and 13 bases at J, with 12 bases between the two ends. CDR3 length equals 11 residues. Per the germline V gene, CDR1 is SGHVS and CDR2 is FQNEAQ. CDR3: CASSLRQDQYF. CDR3 bases: TGTGCCAGCAGCCTTCGACAGGACCAGTACTTC.

The chain joins TRBV7-2 to TRBJ1-2; D not certain. Germline CDR1 SGHTA, CDR2 FQGNSA. CDR3 size: 13 residues. The V and J ends lost 0 bases and 2 bases respectively, with 4 bases between them. CDR3 coding DNA: TGTGCCAGCAGCTTAGCCGGGAACTATGGCTACACCTTC. Its protein is CASSLAGNYGYTF.

V usage is TRBV29-1 and J usage is TRBJ1-1; D is uncertain. Trimming stripped 2 bases from V and 0 bases from J, with 4 bases between. The CDR3 is 12 residues long. Germline CDR1 SQVTM, CDR2 ANQGSEA. The DNA for the CDR3 is TGCAGCGTTGAACGATTGAACACTGAAGCTTTCTTT. This gives the protein CSVERLNTEAFF.

The rearrangement uses TRBV19 and TRBJ1-4, with unresolved D. From germline, CDR1 is LNHDA and CDR2 SQIVND (reference sequence). Trimming pared 3 bases from V and 6 bases from J, leaving 11 bases between. The CDR3 loop spans 14 amino acids. The CDR3 is CASSMGRMDEKLFF. CDR3 coding DNA: TGTGCCAGTAGTATGGGGAGGATGGATGAAAAACTGTTTTTT.